This T cell receptor beta chain was found in a study of immune evolution from preneoplasia to lung adenocarcinoma. Study-level information: HLA loss of heterozygosity: roughly 7.5% AIS, about 15% MIA, around 33% ADC, none AAH.

For this clone: The same CDR3 also results from other DNA sequences found in this sample.

Premalignant or tumor cells were enriched by macro-dissection after pathologic assessment. Profiling relied on immunoSEQ multiplex PCR, and the TCRdb table lists in-frame clones only, not all of them. The table records 30,000 to 45,000 clones, roughly 74% of them present only once. V shed 4 bases, J shed 3 bases, and the junction held 2 bases outside the gene matches. This CDR3 has 14 residues. Per germline, CDR1 SGHTA and CDR2 FQGNSA. The sequence came from a person between 55 and 69 years old with lung adenocarcinoma. The chain couples TRBV7-2 to TRBJ2-3; 9 nucleotides line up with TRBD2. Sequencing input: FFPE invasive lung adenocarcinoma tissue. Here the CDR3 reads CASSSGLATDTQYF. CDR3 coding DNA: TGTGCCAGCAGCTCGGGACTAGCTACAGATACGCAGTATTTT. Variable domain in full (rest from reference TRBV7-2 and TRBJ2-3): GAGVSQSPSNKVTEKGKDVELRCDPISGHTALYWYRQSLGQGLEFLIYFQGNSAPDKSGLPSDRFSAERTGGSVSTLTIQRTQQEDSAVYLCASSSGLATDTQYFGPGTRLTVL.